Below, 31 T cell receptor beta chains from the same sample are listed, as sequenced in a study of identical twins. Each CDR3 protein is one row after TCRdb ran MiXCR on the 5' RACE reads. This sample has about 340,000 distinct CDR3 sequences, with over 9% found just once. These same data were also listed under a study on yellow fever vaccine responses in identical twins.

Material for sequencing was CD8+ T cells sorted from blood. The receptors were sampled from a woman younger than 30 in good health.

The V and J genes are TRBV24-1 and TRBJ2-1; a weak D match, TRBD2 (5 bases). This CDR3 comprises 16 residues. Deletions cut 1 base from V and 4 bases from J, with 13 bases between. Germline V lookup: CDR1 KGHDR, CDR2 SFDVKD. CDR3 coding DNA: TGTGCCACCAGTGATTTAGGAGGTATTGGATACAATGAGCAGTTCTTC. Translating gives CATSDLGGIGYNEQFF.

In its sample, this clonotype was seen a few times. The chain has TRBV6-5 and TRBJ2-1, with TRBD2 matching 13 bases. Losses at the gene ends were 2 bases for V and 4 bases for J; bases not matched to a gene: 5. Germline-derived CDR1 and CDR2 are MNHEY and SVGAGI. The CDR3 spans 17 residues. CDR3 in DNA: TGTGCCAGCAGTTACGGGGGACTAGCGGGGATATACAATGAGCAGTTCTTC. Translation gives CASSYGGLAGIYNEQFF.

The table lists this clonotype with a few counts. V and J are TRBV5-1 and TRBJ1-5, with D perhaps TRBD1 (5 bases). This CDR3 spans 15 amino acids. V dropped 0 bases and J dropped 5 bases, with 12 bases sitting between them. The germline V gene has CDR1 SGHRS and CDR2 YFSETQ. CDR3 in DNA: TGCGCCAGCAGCTTGGGCCCCCGGGGGGATCAGCCCCAGCATTTT. Translating gives CASSLGPRGDQPQHF.

The sample holds a few counts of this clonotype. This sequence joins TRBV11-2 and TRBJ2-7; the D gene could be TRBD1 or TRBD2 (5 bases each). This CDR3 has 15 residues. The germline gives CDR1 SGHAT, CDR2 FQNNGV. V was cut by 5 bases and J by 0 bases, with 14 bases left in between. CDR3 region: CASSPGWGSSYEQYV. CDR3 coding DNA: TGTGCCAGCAGCCCAGGTTGGGGGAGCTCCTACGAGCAGTACGTC.

Many counts were recorded for this clonotype. The chain has TRBV6-4 and TRBJ2-5; 11 positions agree with TRBD1. Germline V gene sequence: CDR1 MRHNA, CDR2 SNTAGT. There are 16 residues in the CDR3. Trimming cost V 3 bases and J 1 base; bases outside gene matches: 4. DNA of the CDR3: TGTGCCAGCAGTGAAACCGGGACAGGGGGCCAAGAGACCCAGTACTTC. This gives the protein CASSETGTGGQETQYF.

The V and J genes are TRBV20-1 and TRBJ2-7, with 12 bases lining up with TRBD2. The CDR3 is made up of 18 amino acids. Germline V CDR1 and CDR2: DFQATT, SNEGSKA (reference sequence). J was trimmed by 0 bases and V by 7 bases; bases with no gene match: 16. CDR3 DNA: TGCAGTGGTAAGGGGCGGACTAGCGGGACCGACAGCTCCTACGAGCAGTACTTC. Encoded protein: CSGKGRTSGTDSSYEQYF.

This clonotype was observed once. The V call is TRBV2, the J call TRBJ2-3; D gene uncertain. This CDR3 contains 14 residues. Trimming took 3 bases from V and 5 from J, leaving 12 bases between them. Germline CDR1 reads SNHLY; CDR2 reads FYNNEI. The CDR3 DNA reads TGTGCCAGCAGTGAGGCCTCGCAGAGAGATACGCAGTATTTT. Its protein product is CASSEASQRDTQYF.

The chain couples TRBV7-8 to TRBJ2-2; a possible D gene is TRBD2 (5 bases). Germline CDR1 is SGHVS and CDR2 is FQNEAQ. V lost 1 base and J lost 1, with 7 bases in between. The CDR3 runs 15 residues. The CDR3 region is CASSLVEGNTGELFF. The CDR3 DNA follows: TGTGCCAGCAGCTTAGTCGAGGGGAACACCGGGGAGCTGTTTTTT. Complete variable domain (other parts from reference TRBV7-8 and TRBJ2-2): GAGVSQSPRYKVAKRGQDVALRCDPISGHVSLFWYQQALGQGPEFLTYFQNEAQLDKSGLPSDRFFAERPEGSVSTLKIQRTQQEDSAVYLCASSLVEGNTGELFFGEGSRLTVL.

This clonotype turned up a few times. The chain carries TRBV14 and TRBJ2-1; D not resolved. Germline lookup yields CDR1 SGHDN and CDR2 FVKESK. V gave up 11 bases and J gave up 3 bases, with 14 bases separating them. This CDR3 is 13 amino acids long. CDR3 sequence: CASGGIGYNEQFF. CDR3 DNA sequence: TGTGCCTCGGGCGGAATAGGCTACAATGAGCAGTTCTTC.

The chain uses TRBV7-6 and TRBJ2-2; possibly TRBD1 or TRBD2 for D (5 bases each). The CDR3 has 20 residues. Trimming shortened V by 3 bases and J by 2 bases, and 25 bases separated the two germline ends. Germline values: CDR1 SGHVS, CDR2 FNYEAQ. The CDR3 DNA is TGTGCCAGCAGCTTCTCGGGGCCGACTTCGACAGAACCTAACACCGGGGAGCTGTTTTTT. Its protein product is CASSFSGPTSTEPNTGELFF.

V is TRBV5-1 and J is TRBJ2-5; 11 bases agree with TRBD1. V was pared by 0 bases and J by 5 bases, with 6 bases of the junction left unmatched. The germline V gene has CDR1 SGHRS and CDR2 YFSETQ. CDR3 length equals 16 residues. The DNA of the CDR3 is TGCGCCAGCAGCTTGGTATCTAGGACAGGGGGCGAGACCCAGTACTTC. Translation: CASSLVSRTGGETQYF. The full variable domain, its missing parts supplied by reference TRBV5-1 and TRBJ2-5, is KAGVTQTPRYLIKTRGQQVTLSCSPISGHRSVSWYQQTPGQGLQFLFEYFSETQRNKGNFPGRFSGRQFSNSRSEMNVSTLELGDSALYLCASSLVSRTGGETQYFGPGTRLLVL.

This clonotype showed up just a few times. This chain joins TRBV7-3 and TRBJ2-7; D is unresolved. Between the trimmed V and J ends, which lost 1 base and 0 bases, there was a span of 13 bases. The CDR3 extends over 16 amino acids. Germline V CDR1 and CDR2: SGHTA, FQGTGA. The CDR3 DNA is TGTGCCAGCAGCTTAAGGGGTCCGTCGAGCTCCTACGAGCAGTACTTC. Translation gives CASSLRGPSSSYEQYF.

Ten or more counts support this clonotype. The gene calls are TRBV7-2 and TRBJ2-3; 7 bases fit TRBD2. The germline V gene has CDR1 SGHTA and CDR2 FQGNSA. V lost 1 base, J lost 3 bases, and 4 bases stayed unmatched. The CDR3 runs 15 residues. The CDR3 coding sequence is TGTGCCAGCAGCTTAGGTCGGCGGGAGACAGATACGCAGTATTTT. As protein: CASSLGRRETDTQYF.

In its sample, this clonotype was seen a few times. The rearrangement joins TRBV7-8 to TRBJ2-5; 9 bases line up with TRBD2. CDR3 length: 16 amino acids. Germline V lookup: CDR1 SGHVS, CDR2 FQNEAQ. The V and J ends lost 5 bases and 2 bases, in that order; junction bases with no gene match: 9. The CDR3 loop is CASSQAGGRGQETQYF. CDR3 DNA sequence: TGTGCCAGCAGCCAGGCTGGCGGGAGGGGGCAAGAGACCCAGTACTTC.

The genes are TRBV5-1 and TRBJ2-1; the D is unclear. CDR1 SGHRS and CDR2 YFSETQ come from the germline V gene. The ends were cut back, 0 bases at V and 10 bases at J, with 11 bases in the middle. CDR3 size: 13 residues. The CDR3 here is CASSLEGRAEQFF. The CDR3 DNA reads TGCGCCAGCAGCTTGGAAGGCCGGGCGGAGCAGTTCTTC.

This clonotype was found a few times. J is TRBJ1-5 and V is TRBV29-1; weak D call: TRBD1 (5 bases). The CDR3 has 15 residues. Germline V gene sequence: CDR1 SQVTM, CDR2 ANQGSEA. CDR3 sequence (DNA): TGCAAATCCCAGGGAAATCGGCCTAGCAATCAGCCCCAGCATTTT. Encoded protein: CKSQGNRPSNQPQHF.

At least ten counts were recorded for this clonotype. The rearrangement uses TRBV6-4 and TRBJ2-3; D is unclear. The CDR3 loop spans 13 amino acids. V lost 4 bases and J lost 2, with 7 bases in between. Germline V gene sequence: CDR1 MRHNA, CDR2 SNTAGT. The CDR3 loop is CASSGVSTDTQYF. The CDR3 DNA is TGTGCCAGCAGTGGAGTATCCACAGATACGCAGTATTTT.

J is TRBJ1-2 and V is TRBV21-1. TRBV21-1 is flagged as a pseudogene. CDR3 length equals 13 residues. The CDR3 nucleotides read TGTGCCAGCAGCAAAGGGTCTAACTATGGCTACACCTTC. Translating it yields CASSKGSNYGYTF.

The V gene is TRBV7-9, the J gene TRBJ2-7, with 8 bases identical to TRBD2. This CDR3 has 13 amino acids. CDR1 and CDR2 (germline): SEHNR, FQNEAQ (reference sequence). J was trimmed by 2 bases and V by 6 bases; bases with no gene match: 3. In DNA, the CDR3 is TGTGCCAGCAGACGGGAGGGCCCCTACGAGCAGTACTTC. Its protein product is CASRREGPYEQYF. Full variable domain (outside the CDR3, taken from reference TRBV7-9 and TRBJ2-7): DTGVSQNPRHKITKRGQNVTFRCDPISEHNRLYWYRQTLGQGPEFLTYFQNEAQLEKSRLLSDRFSAERPKGSFSTLEIQRTEQGDSAMYLCASRREGPYEQYFGPGTRLTVT.

A few counts support this clonotype. The chain uses TRBV5-1 and TRBJ1-1; possible D gene TRBD1, 6 bases. V was shortened by 4 bases and J by 0 bases, with 10 bases between the two germline ends. Germline V gives CDR1 SGHRS, CDR2 YFSETQ. The CDR3 has 14 amino acids. CDR3 in DNA: TGCGCCAGCAGCCACAGGGCTTTGAACACTGAAGCTTTCTTT. Amino acids: CASSHRALNTEAFF.

The chain employs TRBV10-2 and TRBJ2-7, with no clear D. With 0 bases removed from V and 0 bases from J, the gap between germline ends came to 6 bases. The germline gives CDR1 WSHSY, CDR2 SAAADI. This CDR3 contains 14 residues. CDR3 loop: CASSESTPSYEQYF. In DNA, the CDR3 is TGCGCCAGCAGTGAGTCCACGCCCTCCTACGAGCAGTACTTC.

The J gene is TRBJ1-2, the V gene TRBV12-5; D is ambiguous. The CDR3 is 12 amino acids. V was clipped by 6 bases and J by 1 base, with 6 bases between them. Germline CDR1 LGHNT, CDR2 FRNRAP. CDR3 in DNA: TGTGCTAGTGGGGCCGTTAACTATGGCTACACCTTC. Its translation is CASGAVNYGYTF.

The V call is TRBV3-1, the J call TRBJ2-1; D possibly corresponds to TRBD2 (5 bases). V lost 0 bases and J 5 bases, leaving 17 bases between the germline ends. Germline assignment: CDR1 LGHDT and CDR2 YNNKEL (reference sequence). The CDR3 runs 17 residues. CDR3 region: CASSQEWERNEDNEQFF. The CDR3, as DNA: TGTGCCAGCAGCCAAGAGTGGGAGAGAAATGAAGACAATGAGCAGTTCTTC.

This clonotype was seen at least ten times. The J gene is TRBJ1-1, the V gene TRBV5-5; 8 nucleotides align to TRBD1. In germline, CDR1 is SGHKS, CDR2 YYEKEE (reference sequence). The CDR3 runs 14 residues. Losses at the gene ends were 8 bases for V and 0 bases for J; bases not matched to a gene: 6. CDR3 amino acids: CASHRTGLNTEAFF. The CDR3 DNA follows: TGTGCCAGTCATAGGACAGGGCTGAACACTGAAGCTTTCTTT.

This clonotype was found a few times. This chain links TRBV29-1 with TRBJ2-2; D is uncertain. Germline lookup yields CDR1 SQVTM and CDR2 ANQGSEA. Trimming removed 5 bases from V and 2 bases from J, with 12 bases in between. The CDR3 runs to 14 residues. The CDR3: CSVLSDGNTGELFF. DNA for the CDR3: TGCAGCGTTCTATCGGACGGAAACACCGGGGAGCTGTTTTTT.

This clonotype occurred many times. The chain has TRBV20-1 and TRBJ1-1; 7 positions agree with TRBD1. The CDR3 runs to 14 residues. J gave up 3 bases and V 6 bases, and 10 bases lay outside the gene matches. Germline lookup yields CDR1 DFQATT and CDR2 SNEGSKA (reference sequence). CDR3 nucleotides: TGCAGTGCGACCCCAGGGGGGAGTCACACTGAAGCTTTCTTT. Translated, it gives CSATPGGSHTEAFF.

This clonotype was seen more than once but under ten times. V gene TRBV7-2 combines with J gene TRBJ2-7; a weak D match, TRBD1 (6 bases). The CDR3 sequence is 14 residues long. Germline V gene data show CDR1 as SGHTA and CDR2 as FQGNSA. The CDR3, as DNA: TGTGCCAGCAGCTACCAAGGGGGAGCCTACGAGAAGTACGTC. Protein: CASSYQGGAYEKYV.

This clonotype has only a few counts. This chain joins TRBV14 and TRBJ2-3; the D gene could be TRBD1 or TRBD2 (5 bases each). CDR1 and CDR2 from the germline V gene are SGHDN and FVKESK. This CDR3 contains 16 residues. V lost 2 bases and J lost 1, with 13 bases in between. CDR3 protein: CASSQYWGSRTDTQYF. The CDR3 DNA is TGTGCCAGCAGCCAATACTGGGGGTCGCGCACAGATACGCAGTATTTT.

This chain joins TRBV6-5 and TRBJ2-7, with D maybe TRBD2 (6 bases). In germline, CDR1 is MNHEY, CDR2 SVGAGI. V was clipped by 0 bases and J by 2 bases, with 11 bases between them. The CDR3 is 15 residues long. For the CDR3, the DNA is TGTGCCAGCAGTTACTCGGGTAGCGGTGCCTACGAGCAGTACTTC. Amino acid sequence: CASSYSGSGAYEQYF.

This clonotype has just a few counts. The CDR3, as DNA: TGTGCCAGCAGCTTGACGACAGGGCTGTACAATGAGCAGTTCTTC. This codes for CASSLTTGLYNEQFF. This chain links TRBV7-9 with TRBJ2-1, with 7 bases matching TRBD1. The V segment lost 3 bases and the J segment 4 bases; nucleotides outside the gene matches: 6. The germline V gene has CDR1 SEHNR and CDR2 FQNEAQ (reference sequence). The CDR3 is 15 amino acids.

This clonotype came up a few times. This chain links TRBV4-2 with TRBJ2-5; 10 positions agree with TRBD2. The V segment lost 4 bases and the J segment 5 bases; nucleotides outside the gene matches: 16. Germline V gene sequence: CDR1 LGHNA, CDR2 YNFKEQ. CDR3 length equals 18 residues. The CDR3 loop reads CASSPFWGTSAGRETQYF. The CDR3 region has the DNA TGTGCCAGCAGCCCCTTTTGGGGGACTAGCGCAGGGCGGGAGACCCAGTACTTC.